A few counts support the clone carrying this T cell receptor (beta chain). Seattle patients were enrolled during active infection and followed longitudinally. This sample was included in a study of blood T cell repertoires in COVID-19. As for the study in general: Both acute and convalescent COVID-19 samples were obtained from the United States, Italy and Spain. Sources were T cells, B-cell-depleted T cells, or PBMCs; the material itself was cDNA or gDNA.

Germline assignment: CDR1 SGHDT and CDR2 YYEEEE. The CDR3 sequence is 14 residues long. V was trimmed by 7 bases and J by 4 bases, leaving 17 bases between them. Authors' processing steps: Reference gene primer amplification in the assay estimated nucleated cell counts. Clones were sequenced by immunoSEQ multiplex PCR, and TCRdb holds only the in-frame ones, with some missing. The DNA was the basis for D and trimming; V, J and clone size are from that table. The sample records more than 95,000 clones, roughly 80% being singletons. The sequence was obtained from a man aged 80 or over with COVID-19, enrolled during active disease. The chain carries TRBV5-6 and TRBJ1-1; TRBD1 is a possible D gene (5 bases). The sequenced sample was peripheral blood. The CDR3 loop reads CASLVAGDPTEAFF. The CDR3 DNA reads TGTGCCAGCCTCGTTGCGGGGGACCCCACTGAAGCTTTCTTT. The full variable domain, completed using reference TRBV5-6 and TRBJ1-1, is DAGVTQSPTHLIKTRGQQVTLRCSPKSGHDTVSWYQQALGQGPQFIFQYYEEEERQRGNFPDRFSGHQFPNYSSELNVNALLLGDSALYLCASLVAGDPTEAFFGQGTRLTVV.